This TCR beta chain stems from a study of cytomegalovirus exposure and HLA in healthy donors. General study results and limits: In a later analysis, common viral pathogens appeared linked to several of the most significant clusters. In a later analysis, the majority of CMV-associated beta chains seemingly showed HLA restriction. Excluded: some indistinguishable V segments such as TRBV6-2 and TRBV6-3. An analysis done earlier found most TCR beta V segments productive about 87% or about 30% of the time.

By sample share, this clone is medium-sized. Its antigen is undetermined. Vbeta (60) and Jbeta (13) primers were used in the PCR. This table comes from immunoSEQ multiplex PCR, and its TCRdb copy is limited to in-frame clones, with some not included. The sample comprises some 130,000 clones, about 85% of which are singletons, and about 1.8% rests with the top ten. CDR1 SGHTA and CDR2 FQGTGA come from the germline V gene. Losses at the gene ends were 5 bases for V and 8 bases for J; bases not matched to a gene: 11. CDR3 size: 15 residues. The chain recombines TRBV7-3 with TRBJ1-2; 10 bases are shared with TRBD1. Sequences were obtained from PBMCs. The clonotype originates from a boy aged 5-17 years in good health and CMV-seronegative. CDR3 DNA: TGTGCCAGCAGCCTCCGGGACAGGGGTTGTGAAGGCTACACCTTC. This sequence encodes CASSLRDRGCEGYTF.